Reported below is one TCR beta chain. The repertoire was sequenced with immunoSEQ multiplex PCR; TCRdb's copy has only in-frame clones and lacks some. Of about 83,000 clones listed, 90% to 95% are singletons. V was pared by 0 bases and J by 5 bases, with 14 bases between. From germline, CDR1 is MGHRA and CDR2 YSYEKL. This CDR3 is 16 amino acids long. The sample originates from a study of technical replicates of blood from a handful of donors. Source material: T cells isolated from PBMCs. V usage is TRBV4-1 and J usage is TRBJ2-1, with D maybe TRBD2 (6 bases). The receptor comes from a human donor in good health. CDR3 sequence reads: CASSQDPGVRNNEQFF. The CDR3 DNA is TGCGCCAGCAGCCAAGATCCGGGGGTCCGAAACAATGAGCAGTTCTTC.